This T cell receptor (beta chain) was obtained from a study of technical replicates of blood from several donors. Generated by immunoSEQ multiplex PCR, the TCRdb table keeps only in-frame clones and is missing some. The sample consists of approximately 87,000 clones, about nine tenths of them appearing once. Source material: T cells isolated from PBMCs. This TCR came from a human donor in good health. Some clones in this sample may be carry-over from other donors' samples.

This CDR3 reads CASSDSGTGGEQYF. CDR3 nucleotide sequence: TGTGCCAGCAGTGATAGCGGGACAGGGGGCGAGCAGTACTTC. The rearrangement uses TRBV25-1 and TRBJ2-7; 11 bases map to TRBD1. CDR1 MGHDK and CDR2 SYGVNS come from the germline V gene. CDR3 size: 14 residues. V lost 3 bases, J lost 6 bases, and 4 bases stayed unmatched.